This T cell receptor beta chain was retrieved from a study of blood T cell repertoires in COVID-19. Study summary: Samples taken during acute and convalescent COVID-19 were collected in the United States, Italy and Spain. PBMCs, B-cell-depleted T cells, or T cells were the source of the cDNA or gDNA that made up the material.

As processed by the authors: Reference gene primer amplification gave nucleated cell count estimates. The repertoire was sequenced with immunoSEQ multiplex PCR; TCRdb's copy has only in-frame clones and lacks some. Clone size and V and J calls were adopted from that table, with D and trimming inferred from the DNA. Of some 80,000 clones detected, 80% to 85% appear once; the ten largest clones hold around 3.4%. Trimming shortened V by 3 bases and J by 1 base, and 6 bases separated the two germline ends. The CDR3 covers 13 residues. The rearrangement joins TRBV12-3 or TRBV12-4 to TRBJ1-1; D possibly corresponds to TRBD1 (5 bases). The sequenced sample consisted of peripheral blood. This receptor was taken from a man aged 45 to 65 with acute or convalescent COVID-19. The CDR3 reads CASSLTANTEAFF. The CDR3 nucleotides are TGTGCCAGCAGTTTGACAGCGAACACTGAAGCTTTCTTT.